This T cell receptor beta chain derives from a study of T-cell reconstitution after alpha-beta-depleted transplantation in children. This clonotype was seen many times. Per germline, CDR1 MDHEN and CDR2 SYDVKM. V shed 4 bases and J 1 base; nucleotides not matched to a gene: 13. The CDR3 covers 20 residues. The TCRbeta library was prepared with unique molecular identifiers. Each CDR3 protein gets one entry after TCRdb re-called the PCR reads with MiXCR. The data contain 60,000 to 100,000 distinct CDR3 sequences, less than 20% of them singletons. The specimen comprised PBMCs, mostly from graft donor cells, sampled 360 days after TCRalphabeta/CD19-depleted stem cell transplant. The V call is TRBV28, the J call TRBJ2-1, with 13 bases lining up with TRBD2. This receptor was obtained from a male patient aged 2 to 10 who had a stem cell transplant for acute lymphoblastic leukemia, so the T cells may come from the graft donor. CDR3 DNA: TGTGCCAGCAGTTCGACAGACAGGGGACTAGCGGGAAGGTCCTACAATGAGCAGTTCTTC. Its translation is CASSSTDRGLAGRSYNEQFF.